What follows are 12 T cell receptor beta chains derived from one specimen sequenced in a study of blood T cell repertoires in COVID-19. Sequencing used immunoSEQ multiplex PCR; TCRdb keeps in-frame clones, though not all of them. This table has over 200,000 clones, around 90% appearing once. Source material: peripheral blood. These receptors all come from a woman in her 30s with acute or convalescent COVID-19.

This sequence joins TRBV7-8 and TRBJ2-3; TRBD1 matches 8 bases. There are 15 residues in the CDR3. V dropped 4 bases and J dropped 5; count of bases not matched to a gene: 8. Germline assignment: CDR1 SGHVS and CDR2 FQNEAQ. DNA for the CDR3: TGTGCCAGCAGCTCAAAGACAGGGGTACAAGATACGCAGTATTTT. Translation gives CASSSKTGVQDTQYF.

The rearrangement joins TRBV6-5 to TRBJ2-3, with D hard to call. V was shortened by 7 bases and J by 0 bases, with 11 bases between the two germline ends. This CDR3 is built from 14 residues. Germline V gene data show CDR1 as MNHEY and CDR2 as SVGAGI. As DNA, the CDR3 is TGTGCCAGCACCCAGCGACCTAGCACAGATACGCAGTATTTT. Translated: CASTQRPSTDTQYF.

The rearrangement joins TRBV12-3 or TRBV12-4 to TRBJ2-1; D is undetermined. V lost 2 bases to trimming and J lost 1 base, with 3 bases between them. The CDR3 spans 13 residues. CDR3 sequence (DNA): TGTGCCAGCAGTTTACAATCCTACAATGAGCAGTTCTTC. It is translated as CASSLQSYNEQFF.

The genes are TRBV5-4 and TRBJ2-7; a weak D match, TRBD2 (6 bases). The germline V gene has CDR1 SGHNT and CDR2 YYREEE (reference sequence). CDR3 length: 15 residues. Trimming took off 0 bases at V and 3 bases at J, with 13 bases between the two ends. The DNA of the CDR3 is TGTGCCAGCAGCTTGGATCTAGCGACAAACTACGAGCAGTACTTC. Its protein product is CASSLDLATNYEQYF.

The chain combines TRBV5-5 with TRBJ2-1; possibly TRBD1 for D (5 bases). Germline loops: CDR1 SGHKS, CDR2 YYEKEE (reference sequence). V dropped 0 bases and J dropped 5 bases, with 12 bases sitting between them. The CDR3 extends over 15 amino acids. The CDR3 region is CASSLGRGRDNEQFF. The CDR3, as DNA: TGTGCCAGCAGCTTGGGAAGGGGTCGGGACAATGAGCAGTTCTTC.

This clone was observed a single time. The V gene is TRBV10-1, the J gene TRBJ1-1, with 7 positions matching TRBD1. The length of the CDR3 is 13 residues. Germline V gene sequence: CDR1 WNHNN, CDR2 SYGVQD (reference sequence). J gave up 1 base and V 6 bases, and 2 bases lay outside the gene matches. The CDR3 sequence is CASRTGTNTEAFF. The DNA for the CDR3 is TGCGCCAGCAGGACAGGGACGAACACTGAAGCTTTCTTT.

This chain connects TRBV7-2 to TRBJ2-1, with 8 bases aligning to TRBD2. The CDR3 extends over 15 amino acids. Trimming at V came to 4 bases and at J to 4 bases, leaving 6 bases not matched to a gene. Germline V gene data show CDR1 as SGHTA and CDR2 as FQGNSA. The CDR3 nucleotides read TGTGCCAGCAGCTCAGTAAGCGGGAGATACAATGAGCAGTTCTTC. Its protein product is CASSSVSGRYNEQFF.

V and J are TRBV6-5 and TRBJ2-2; weak D call: TRBD1 (6 bases). The germline CDR1 and CDR2 sequences are MNHEY and SVGAGI. Trimming pared 9 bases from V and 6 bases from J, leaving 20 bases between. CDR3 length: 15 amino acids. CDR3 sequence reads: CASFMGAGKAGELFF. In DNA, the CDR3 is TGTGCCAGTTTTATGGGGGCGGGTAAAGCCGGGGAGCTGTTTTTT.

A few counts support this clone. The chain uses TRBV2 and TRBJ2-2; a weak D match, TRBD1 (6 bases). CDR3 length: 14 residues. Germline values: CDR1 SNHLY, CDR2 FYNNEI. Trimming took 3 bases from V and 3 from J, leaving 8 bases between them. CDR3 sequence reads: CASSDNRDTGELFF. DNA for the CDR3: TGTGCCAGCAGTGATAACAGGGACACCGGGGAGCTGTTTTTT.

The chain is built from TRBV14 and TRBJ2-7; D call uncertain. Germline V gene data show CDR1 as SGHDN and CDR2 as FVKESK. Trimming left V 4 bases short and J 0 bases short, with 13 bases between. The CDR3 has 15 amino acids. DNA of the CDR3: TGTGCCAGCAGCCCTGATTTAGCTCTCTCCTACGAGCAGTACTTC. Its translation: CASSPDLALSYEQYF.

V usage is TRBV30 and J usage is TRBJ2-7; maybe TRBD2 (5 bases). The CDR3 extends over 13 amino acids. Germline loops: CDR1 GTSNPN, CDR2 SVGIG (reference sequence). V lost 3 bases and J lost 3, with 12 bases in between. The CDR3 sequence is CAWSGELIYEQYF. In DNA, the CDR3 is TGTGCCTGGAGCGGGGAGCTGATCTACGAGCAGTACTTC.

This chain links TRBV6-5 with TRBJ1-2; TRBD1 matches 7 bases. The CDR3 runs 14 residues. Germline V gene data show CDR1 as MNHEY and CDR2 as SVGAGI. V trimming: 6 bases; J trimming: 5 bases; junction bases outside the gene matches: 9. The CDR3 nucleotides are TGTGCCAGCAGACCGAGACAGGGCCGATATGGCTACACCTTC. Its protein is CASRPRQGRYGYTF.